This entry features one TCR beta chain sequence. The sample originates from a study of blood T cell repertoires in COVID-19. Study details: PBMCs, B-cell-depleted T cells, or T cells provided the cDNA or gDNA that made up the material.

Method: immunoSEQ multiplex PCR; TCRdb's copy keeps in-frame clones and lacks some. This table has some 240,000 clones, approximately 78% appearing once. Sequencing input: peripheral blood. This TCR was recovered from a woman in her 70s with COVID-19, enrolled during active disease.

Written as DNA, the CDR3 is TGTGCCAGCAGTGGGACACTTTTGAGCTCTGGAAACACCATATATTTT. This sequence encodes CASSGTLLSSGNTIYF. This chain links TRBV2 with TRBJ1-3; TRBD1 is a possible D gene (5 bases). With 4 bases removed from V and 0 bases from J, the gap between germline ends came to 13 bases. This CDR3 has 16 amino acids. CDR1 SNHLY and CDR2 FYNNEI come from the germline V gene.